Here is one T cell receptor (beta chain) with its context. TCRbeta library preparation incorporated unique molecular identifiers. TCRdb re-called the PCR reads through MiXCR, storing one row per CDR3 protein. Of 700,000 to 950,000 distinct CDR3 sequences listed, roughly 15% are singletons. The entry originates in a study of T-cell reconstitution after alpha-beta-depleted transplantation in children. There are 15 residues in the CDR3. V dropped 0 bases and J dropped 2 bases, with 9 bases sitting between them. Looked up from germline, CDR1 is MGHRA and CDR2 is YSYEKL. This chain connects TRBV4-1 to TRBJ2-3; D unclear. The TCR was taken from a male patient aged 10 to 17 who had a stem cell transplant for acute lymphoblastic leukemia, so the T cells may come from the graft donor. This specimen consisted of PBMCs, mostly from graft donor cells, obtained 360 days after TCRalphabeta/CD19-depleted stem cell transplant. The CDR3 spells CASSQDPPLTDTQYF. CDR3 bases: TGCGCCAGCAGCCAAGATCCCCCCCTCACAGATACGCAGTATTTT.